This T cell receptor beta chain stems from a study of T cell responses to AZD1222 COVID-19 vaccine. Study-level findings and limits: Mostly white British, mostly female donors; authors suggested clonal diversity may be underestimated.

A word on this clone: The antigen remains undetermined.

Libraries were prepared by immunoSEQ multiplex PCR; TCRdb keeps only in-frame clonotypes and omits some of them. The sample has 90,000 to 150,000 clones, approximately 88% seen once; the top ten hold roughly 4%. The TCR sequence derives from an adult in good health. The material was peripheral blood, obtained on day 0 of AZD1222 vaccination.

The CDR3 region has the DNA TGTGCCAGCAGCCAAGAAGGGGGGTATGGGGCTGGGGCCAACGTCCTGACTTTC. This translates into CASSQEGGYGAGANVLTF. V usage is TRBV4-2 and J usage is TRBJ2-6; D is possibly TRBD1 or TRBD2 (6 bases each). CDR1 is LGHNA, CDR2 YNFKEQ, per germline. This CDR3 comprises 18 residues. V lost 0 bases to trimming and J lost 2 bases, with 14 bases between them.